The 31 T cell receptor beta chains listed next were all sequenced from one sample in a study of blood T cell repertoires in COVID-19. Generated by immunoSEQ multiplex PCR, the TCRdb table keeps only in-frame clones and is missing some. The table includes 250,000 to 350,000 clones, just over 85% detected once. Sequencing input: peripheral blood. These receptors all stem from a woman aged 25 to 39 with active or convalescent COVID-19.

This rearrangement joins TRBV10-2 to TRBJ1-1; 7 bases are shared with TRBD1. Germline lookup yields CDR1 WSHSY and CDR2 SAAADI. The CDR3 runs 13 residues. The J segment lost 1 base and the V segment lost 7 bases, leaving 3 bases of the junction unmatched. This CDR3 is CASKDRRNTEAFF. The CDR3 DNA reads as TGCGCCAGCAAGGACAGGCGGAACACTGAAGCTTTCTTT.

The genes are TRBV29-1 and TRBJ1-2; 10 bases line up with TRBD1. Trimming at V came to 3 bases and at J to 2 bases, leaving 0 bases not matched to a gene. The CDR3 sequence is 13 residues long. CDR1 and CDR2 (germline): SQVTM, ANQGSEA. CDR3 loop: CSVEGQGNYGYTF. In nucleotides, the CDR3 is TGCAGCGTTGAGGGACAGGGGAACTATGGCTACACCTTC.

This clone has more than one count but fewer than ten. The chain uses TRBV7-9 and TRBJ2-7, with TRBD1 matching 9 bases. The V segment lost 3 bases and the J segment 5 bases; nucleotides outside the gene matches: 2. CDR3 size: 13 residues. CDR1 SEHNR and CDR2 FQNEAQ come from the germline V gene (reference sequence). The CDR3 DNA is TGTGCCAGCAGCTTGGACAGGGGAAACGAGCAGTACTTC. Translating it yields CASSLDRGNEQYF. Drawing the rest from reference TRBV7-9 and TRBJ2-7, the complete variable domain is DTGVSQNPRHKITKRGQNVTFRCDPISEHNRLYWYRQTLGQGPEFLTYFQNEAQLEKSRLLSDRFSAERPKGSFSTLEIQRTEQGDSAMYLCASSLDRGNEQYFGPGTRLTVT.

Of note for this clone: The same CDR3 also results from other DNA sequences found in this sample. The chain joins TRBV18 to TRBJ1-2, with D hard to call. CDR3 length: 13 residues. V lost 2 bases and J lost 1, with 5 bases in between. CDR1 is KGHSH, CDR2 LQKENI, per germline. DNA for the CDR3: TGTGCCAGCTCACCAGGGAGTAACTATGGCTACACCTTC. This gives the protein CASSPGSNYGYTF.

The chain carries TRBV27 and TRBJ1-3; D gene uncertain. CDR1 MNHEY and CDR2 SMNVEV come from the germline V gene (reference sequence). The CDR3 has 15 residues. Trimming left V 0 bases short and J 0 bases short, with 6 bases between. CDR3 in amino acids: CASSLSGSSGNTIYF. In nucleotides, the CDR3 is TGTGCCAGCAGTTTATCGGGCAGCTCTGGAAACACCATATATTTT.

This chain links TRBV3-1 (or the pseudogene TRBV3-2) with TRBJ2-2; D is undetermined. The V end lost 3 bases, the J end lost 2 bases, and 10 bases lay between the germline ends. The CDR3 is made up of 15 amino acids. Germline CDR1 reads LGHDT; CDR2 reads YNNKEL (reference sequence). The CDR3 bases are TGTGCCAGCAGCCATTGCACATTCAACACCGGGGAGCTGTTTTTT. Protein product: CASSHCTFNTGELFF.

The rearrangement links TRBV7-9 to TRBJ2-1; 9 bases line up with TRBD2. Trimming removed 6 bases from V and 0 bases from J; junction bases left unmatched: 9. The CDR3 is 17 amino acids. Germline-derived CDR1 and CDR2 are SEHNR and FQNEAQ (reference sequence). The CDR3 DNA follows: TGTGCCAGCAGGAGAGGTAGCGGGGGAAACTCCTACAATGAGCAGTTCTTC. Amino acid sequence: CASRRGSGGNSYNEQFF. The entire variable domain, with the rest obtained from reference TRBV7-9 and TRBJ2-1, is as follows: DTGVSQNPRHKITKRGQNVTFRCDPISEHNRLYWYRQTLGQGPEFLTYFQNEAQLEKSRLLSDRFSAERPKGSFSTLEIQRTEQGDSAMYLCASRRGSGGNSYNEQFFGPGTRLTVL.

The chain employs TRBV18 and TRBJ2-7; D unclear. The CDR3 sequence is 11 residues long. Trimming left V 3 bases short and J 3 bases short, with 3 bases between. CDR1 and CDR2 from the germline V gene are KGHSH and LQKENI. Written as DNA, the CDR3 is TGTGCCAGCTCACCCGGCTACGAGCAGTACTTC. As protein: CASSPGYEQYF. The complete variable domain, with remaining parts taken from reference TRBV18 and TRBJ2-7, reads NAGVMQNPRHLVRRRGQEARLRCSPMKGHSHVYWYRQLPEEGLKFMVYLQKENIIDESGMPKERFSAEFPKEGPSILRIQQVVRGDSAAYFCASSPGYEQYFGPGTRLTVT.

The chain has TRBV28 and TRBJ1-6; possible D gene TRBD1, 6 bases. This CDR3 spans 14 amino acids. Trimming cost V 3 bases and J 10 bases, with 13 bases left between them. Germline V lookup: CDR1 MDHEN, CDR2 SYDVKM. CDR3 sequence (DNA): TGTGCCAGCAGTTTCCAGGGGCTTAGCTCACCCCTCCACTTT. Translated: CASSFQGLSSPLHF.

The chain employs TRBV5-8 and TRBJ1-1; D is perhaps TRBD1 (6 bases). Trimming pared 4 bases from V and 4 bases from J, leaving 14 bases between. CDR3 length equals 14 residues. Per germline, CDR1 SGHTS and CDR2 YDEGEE. This CDR3 reads CASSMGGRRTEAFF. CDR3 nucleotide sequence: TGTGCCAGCAGCATGGGGGGCAGACGCACTGAAGCTTTCTTT.

The gene calls are TRBV7-6 and TRBJ2-3; 8 nucleotides line up with TRBD1. V shed 5 bases, J shed 1 base, and the junction held 5 bases outside the gene matches. Germline V gives CDR1 SGHVS, CDR2 FNYEAQ. There are 15 residues in the CDR3. In DNA, the CDR3 is TGTGCCAGCAGCCCCGGGACAGGACGCACAGATACGCAGTATTTT. This codes for CASSPGTGRTDTQYF.

The V gene is TRBV28, the J gene TRBJ1-6, with D unresolved. CDR1 is MDHEN, CDR2 SYDVKM, per germline. The CDR3 is made up of 12 amino acids. With 6 bases removed from V and 6 bases from J, the gap between germline ends came to 6 bases. The CDR3 spells CASRLRNSPLHF. CDR3 in DNA: TGTGCCAGCAGACTGCGTAATTCACCCCTCCACTTT. The variable domain in full, completed from reference TRBV28 and TRBJ1-6, reads DVKVTQSSRYLVKRTGEKVFLECVQDMDHENMFWYRQDPGLGLRLIYFSYDVKMKEKGDIPEGYSVSREKKERFSLILESASTNQTSMYLCASRLRNSPLHFGNGTRLTVT.

The V gene is TRBV9, the J gene TRBJ2-3; 10 bases are a match to TRBD1. The CDR3 runs to 16 residues. Trimming took 4 bases from V and 2 from J; bases not matched to a gene: 7. Germline-derived CDR1 and CDR2 are SGDLS and YYNGEE. Here the CDR3 reads CASSLRTGGNTDTQYF. The CDR3 nucleotides are TGTGCCAGCAGCCTAAGGACAGGGGGGAACACAGATACGCAGTATTTT.

The chain carries TRBV5-6 and TRBJ2-2; 9 bases agree with TRBD1. With V trimmed by 0 bases and J by 2 bases, 2 bases remained unmatched. This CDR3 has 16 residues. The germline V gene has CDR1 SGHDT and CDR2 YYEEEE. The CDR3 here is CASSLVDRGNTGELFF. CDR3 bases: TGTGCCAGCAGCTTGGTGGACAGGGGTAACACCGGGGAGCTGTTTTTT.

The rearrangement links TRBV6-2 or TRBV6-3 to TRBJ2-2; 9 bases fit TRBD1. The ends lost 2 bases at V and 4 bases at J; junction bases unmatched: 11. The CDR3 spans 18 residues. Germline CDR1 and CDR2: MNHEY and SVGEGT. The CDR3 sequence is CASSYRGWGQGLTGELFF. CDR3 sequence (DNA): TGTGCCAGCAGTTACCGGGGGTGGGGACAGGGCCTCACCGGGGAGCTGTTTTTT.

This chain connects TRBV27 to TRBJ1-2, with a tentative D call TRBD1 (5 bases). Germline V lookup: CDR1 MNHEY, CDR2 SMNVEV (reference sequence). Trimming removed 2 bases at V and 4 bases at J, with 23 bases between. This CDR3 comprises 18 residues. The CDR3 region is CASSLRISGGVGGYGYTF. CDR3 sequence (DNA): TGTGCCAGCAGTTTAAGGATATCGGGAGGGGTAGGCGGCTATGGCTACACCTTC.

The genes are TRBV7-2 and TRBJ2-2; TRBD1 agrees at 9 bases. Germline V gives CDR1 SGHTA, CDR2 FQGNSA. The CDR3 consists of 15 residues. V was pared by 4 bases and J by 7 bases, with 7 bases of the junction left unmatched. The CDR3 loop is CASSYRGRGGGELFF. The CDR3 DNA sequence: TGTGCCAGCAGCTACAGGGGGCGCGGTGGCGGGGAGCTGTTTTTT. The entire variable domain, with the rest obtained from reference TRBV7-2 and TRBJ2-2, is as follows: GAGVSQSPSNKVTEKGKDVELRCDPISGHTALYWYRQSLGQGLEFLIYFQGNSAPDKSGLPSDRFSAERTGGSVSTLTIQRTQQEDSAVYLCASSYRGRGGGELFFGEGSRLTVL.

The chain carries TRBV6-6 and TRBJ2-7; 7 nucleotides match TRBD2. J was trimmed by 5 bases and V by 6 bases; bases with no gene match: 7. The CDR3 extends over 13 amino acids. The V gene's germline CDR1 is MNHNY and CDR2 SVGAGI (reference sequence). CDR3 region: CASRSGTTDEQYF. In nucleotides, the CDR3 is TGTGCCAGCAGATCAGGGACTACAGACGAGCAGTACTTC.

The chain uses TRBV5-8 and TRBJ2-2; weak D call: TRBD2 (7 bases). V dropped 7 bases and J dropped 3 bases, with 16 bases sitting between them. The V gene's germline CDR1 is SGHTS and CDR2 YDEGEE. The length of the CDR3 is 15 residues. The CDR3 loop reads CASSRRGGYTGELFF. In nucleotides, the CDR3 is TGTGCCAGCTCCCGGAGGGGGGGATACACCGGGGAGCTGTTTTTT.

The chain recombines TRBV27 with TRBJ1-1; 8 positions agree with TRBD1. CDR3 size: 13 residues. The V gene's germline CDR1 is MNHEY and CDR2 SMNVEV (reference sequence). Unmatched junction bases numbered 5, after V lost 7 bases and J lost 4 bases. The CDR3 DNA reads as TGTGCCAGCACCCTCACAGGGGGCACTGAAGCTTTCTTT. As protein: CASTLTGGTEAFF.

This rearrangement joins TRBV5-5 to TRBJ1-5; D not resolved. The CDR3 is 19 amino acids. Per the germline V gene, CDR1 is SGHKS and CDR2 is YYEKEE (reference sequence). Trimming pared 1 base from V and 0 bases from J, leaving 20 bases between. In DNA form, the CDR3 reads TGTGCCAGCAGCTTGTGGCCGGAGGGTAGGTTGGGTAGCAATCAGCCCCAGCATTTT. Protein product: CASSLWPEGRLGSNQPQHF.

V usage is TRBV2 and J usage is TRBJ2-7, with 8 bases identical to TRBD1. Trimming at V came to 1 base and at J to 4 bases, leaving 6 bases not matched to a gene. CDR1 and CDR2 from the germline V gene are SNHLY and FYNNEI. The CDR3 sequence is 15 residues long. Written as DNA, the CDR3 is TGTGCCAGCAGTGAAGGCGGGACAGGAACGTACGAGCAGTACTTC. Translating it yields CASSEGGTGTYEQYF.

This sequence joins TRBV3-1 (or the pseudogene TRBV3-2) and TRBJ2-6; D is uncertain. The CDR3 totals 19 residues. Trimming cost V 1 base and J 0 bases, with 16 bases left between them. Germline CDR1 reads LGHDT; CDR2 reads YNNKEL (reference sequence). DNA for the CDR3: TGTGCCAGCAGCCAAGCCTGCAAAATCACATACTCTGGGGCCAACGTCCTGACTTTC. Translation: CASSQACKITYSGANVLTF.

The rearrangement links TRBV11-2 to TRBJ1-2; D is uncertain. This CDR3 comprises 16 residues. The germline V gene encodes CDR1 SGHAT and CDR2 FQNNGV. V lost 6 bases and J lost 2, with 19 bases in between. The CDR3 sequence is CASREGGGRTNYGYTF. The CDR3 DNA reads TGTGCCAGCAGAGAGGGCGGAGGACGGACGAACTATGGCTACACCTTC.

V is TRBV6-6 and J is TRBJ2-3, with 9 bases fitting TRBD1. The CDR3 covers 14 residues. The V segment lost 7 bases and the J segment 4 bases; nucleotides outside the gene matches: 6. Germline CDR1 and CDR2: MNHNY and SVGAGI (reference sequence). This CDR3 is CASTRDRVSDTQYF. In DNA form, the CDR3 reads TGTGCCAGCACCCGGGACAGGGTGTCAGATACGCAGTATTTT.

The chain combines TRBV7-2 with TRBJ2-2; tentatively, D is TRBD2 (7 bases). There are 15 residues in the CDR3. Germline CDR1 reads SGHTA; CDR2 reads FQGNSA. V shed 0 bases and J shed 5 bases, with 10 bases lying between them. CDR3 amino acids: CASSLAGGPTGELFF. CDR3 nucleotides: TGTGCCAGCAGCTTAGCCGGGGGGCCAACCGGGGAGCTGTTTTTT.

The gene calls are TRBV5-1 and TRBJ2-6; TRBD1 is a possible D gene (6 bases). V lost 6 bases and J lost 0, with 10 bases in between. The germline gives CDR1 SGHRS, CDR2 YFSETQ. This CDR3 region has 15 residues. CDR3 in amino acids: CASIDRTSGANVLTF. Written as DNA, the CDR3 is TGCGCCAGCATCGACAGGACCTCTGGGGCCAACGTCCTGACTTTC.

The rearrangement joins TRBV15 to TRBJ2-7, with a weak D call TRBD2 (6 bases). CDR3 length: 18 amino acids. Germline V gene data show CDR1 as LNHNV and CDR2 as YYDKDF (reference sequence). Trimming left V 0 bases short and J 0 bases short, with 18 bases between. The CDR3 loop is CATSREKHSSVSSYEQYF. CDR3 nucleotides: TGTGCCACCAGCAGAGAAAAGCACTCTAGCGTAAGCTCCTACGAGCAGTACTTC.

The chain recombines TRBV7-2 with TRBJ1-3; D remains unclear. CDR1 and CDR2 from the germline V gene are SGHTA and FQGNSA. The CDR3 totals 16 residues. The V end was cut by 5 bases, the J end by 0 bases, with 14 bases between. CDR3: CASSARTVSSGNTIYF. CDR3 nucleotide sequence: TGTGCCAGCAGCGCGAGAACAGTTAGCTCTGGAAACACCATATATTTT.

This rearrangement joins TRBV5-1 to TRBJ1-1, with D possibly TRBD1 on 5 matching bases. The CDR3 length is 16 residues. Germline CDR1 reads SGHRS; CDR2 reads YFSETQ. Trimming removed 5 bases from V and 2 bases from J, with 19 bases in between. The CDR3 loop is CASRFGQGWGNTEAFF. Here the CDR3 DNA reads TGCGCCAGCAGGTTCGGGCAGGGCTGGGGAAACACTGAAGCTTTCTTT.

The chain combines TRBV11-1 with TRBJ1-6, with D hard to call. This CDR3 comprises 11 residues. Germline V lookup: CDR1 SGHAT, CDR2 FQDESV (reference sequence). Trimming pared 4 bases from V and 8 bases from J, leaving 3 bases between. In DNA form, the CDR3 reads TGTGCCAGCAGCTCCGATTCACCCCTCCACTTT. Its protein product is CASSSDSPLHF. The variable domain in full, with the rest retrieved from reference TRBV11-1 and TRBJ1-6, is EAEVAQSPRYKITEKSQAVAFWCDPISGHATLYWYRQILGQGPELLVQFQDESVVDDSQLPKDRFSAERLKGVDSTLKIQPAELGDSAMYLCASSSDSPLHFGNGTRLTVT.